The clone carrying this TCR beta chain showed up just once. Germline V gives CDR1 KGHSH, CDR2 LQKENI. The CDR3 runs 15 residues. The V segment lost 3 bases and the J segment 4 bases; nucleotides outside the gene matches: 7. This entry is derived from a study of T cells in localized non-small cell lung cancer. Data came from immunoSEQ multiplex PCR; TCRdb stores just in-frame clones and leaves some out. The repertoire holds about 43,000 clones, with about 91% as singletons. The sequences come from PBMCs, collected before any cancer treatment. This rearrangement joins TRBV18 to TRBJ1-2; TRBD1 agrees at 8 bases. The TCR comes from a woman aged 40 to 75 with stage II lung adenocarcinoma. The CDR3 nucleotides read TGTGCCAGCTCACCGACAGGGGCACCCTTCTATGGCTACACCTTC. This codes for CASSPTGAPFYGYTF.